Included here is one TCR beta chain sequence, with context. Trimming took 7 bases from V and 2 from J, leaving 12 bases between them. Germline CDR1 is SQVTM and CDR2 is ANQGSEA. The CDR3 runs 12 residues. The data originate from a study of blood T cell repertoires in COVID-19. Study-wide background: Specimens from acute and convalescent COVID-19 originated in the United States, Italy and Spain.

Participant reports of clinical history set cohort assignment. In the source study's methods: Estimation of nucleated cell counts relied on the amplification of reference gene primers. TCRdb keeps only in-frame clones here, not all; method: immunoSEQ multiplex PCR. V and J calls and clone size follow that table, whereas D and trimming were derived from the DNA. This table holds 200,000 to 250,000 clones, around 88% found once. Sequencing was done on a sample of PBMCs or T cells enriched from blood (not recorded which). This receptor was obtained from a woman aged 45-60 years with acute COVID-19. V and J are TRBV29-1 and TRBJ2-7; D unresolved. DNA of the CDR3: TGCAGCGCCGGAACAGCACCCTACGAGCAGTACTTC. It codes for CSAGTAPYEQYF.